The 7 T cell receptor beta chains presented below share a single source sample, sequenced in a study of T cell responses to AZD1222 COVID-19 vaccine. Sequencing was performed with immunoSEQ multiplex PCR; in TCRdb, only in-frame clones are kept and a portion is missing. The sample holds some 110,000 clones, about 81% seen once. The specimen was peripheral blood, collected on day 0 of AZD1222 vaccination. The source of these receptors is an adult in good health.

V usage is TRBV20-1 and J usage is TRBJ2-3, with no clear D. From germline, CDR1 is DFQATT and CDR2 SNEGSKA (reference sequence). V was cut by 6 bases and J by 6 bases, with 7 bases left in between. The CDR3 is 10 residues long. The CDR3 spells CSASRDTQYF. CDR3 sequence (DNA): TGCAGTGCCAGCCGGGATACGCAGTATTTT.

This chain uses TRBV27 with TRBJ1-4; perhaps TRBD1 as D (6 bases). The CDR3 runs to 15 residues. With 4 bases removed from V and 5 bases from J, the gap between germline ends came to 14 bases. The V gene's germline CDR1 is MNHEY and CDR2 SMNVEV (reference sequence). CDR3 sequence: CASSSSGQGNEKLFF. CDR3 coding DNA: TGTGCCAGCAGTTCCTCGGGGCAGGGGAATGAAAAACTGTTTTTT. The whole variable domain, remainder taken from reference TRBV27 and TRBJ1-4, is EAQVTQNPRYLITVTGKKLTVTCSQNMNHEYMSWYRQDPGLGLRQIYYSMNVEVTDKGDVPEGYKVSRKEKRNFPLILESPSPNQTSLYFCASSSSGQGNEKLFFGSGTQLSVL.

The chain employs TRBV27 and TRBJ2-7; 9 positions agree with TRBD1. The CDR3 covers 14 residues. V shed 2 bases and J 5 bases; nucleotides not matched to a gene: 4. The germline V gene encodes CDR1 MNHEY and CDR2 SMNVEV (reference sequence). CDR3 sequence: CASSLRDRENEQYF. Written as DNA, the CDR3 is TGTGCCAGCAGTTTACGGGACAGGGAGAACGAGCAGTACTTC.

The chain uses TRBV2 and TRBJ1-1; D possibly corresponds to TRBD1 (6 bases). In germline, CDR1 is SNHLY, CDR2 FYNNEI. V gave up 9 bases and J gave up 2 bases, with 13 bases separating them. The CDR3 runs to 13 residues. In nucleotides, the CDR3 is TGTGCCAGTAACAGGGTCGATAACACTGAAGCTTTCTTT. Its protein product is CASNRVDNTEAFF. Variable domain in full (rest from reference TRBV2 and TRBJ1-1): EPEVTQTPSHQVTQMGQEVILRCVPISNHLYFYWYRQILGQKVEFLVSFYNNEISEKSEIFDDQFSVERPDGSNFTLKIRSTKLEDSAMYFCASNRVDNTEAFFGQGTRLTVV.

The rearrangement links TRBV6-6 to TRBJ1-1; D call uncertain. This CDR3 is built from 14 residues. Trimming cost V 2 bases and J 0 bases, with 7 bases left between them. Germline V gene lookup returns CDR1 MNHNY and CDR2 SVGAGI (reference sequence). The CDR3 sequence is CASSYDGLNTEAFF. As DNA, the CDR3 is TGTGCCAGCAGTTACGACGGACTGAACACTGAAGCTTTCTTT.

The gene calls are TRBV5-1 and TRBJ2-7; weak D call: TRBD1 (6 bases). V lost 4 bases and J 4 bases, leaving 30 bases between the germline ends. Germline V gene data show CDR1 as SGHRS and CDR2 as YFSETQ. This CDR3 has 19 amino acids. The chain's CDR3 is CASSAHDVHTRQAPYEQYF. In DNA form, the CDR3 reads TGCGCCAGCAGCGCCCACGATGTACATACCCGACAGGCCCCATACGAGCAGTACTTC.

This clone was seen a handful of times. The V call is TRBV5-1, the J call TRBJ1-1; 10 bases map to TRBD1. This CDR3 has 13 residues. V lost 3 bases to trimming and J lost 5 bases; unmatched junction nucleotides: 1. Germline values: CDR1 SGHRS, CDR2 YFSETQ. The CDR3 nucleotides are TGCGCCAGCAGCTGGACAGGGGGTACTGAAGCTTTCTTT. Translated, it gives CASSWTGGTEAFF.